One and the same sample provided the 26 T cell receptor beta chains below, sequenced in a study of blood T cell repertoires in COVID-19. Repertoires were generated with immunoSEQ multiplex PCR, while TCRdb's copy carries only in-frame clones and drops some. The data contain 35,000 to 50,000 clones, 85% of them singletons. The sequenced sample was peripheral blood. Receptors originate from a woman in her sixties or seventies in a cohort sampled during active COVID-19.

The V and J genes are TRBV5-6 and TRBJ1-1, with 11 bases identical to TRBD1. The trim removed 0 bases at V and 4 bases at J, leaving 8 bases unmatched. Germline CDR1 and CDR2: SGHDT and YYEEEE. The CDR3 runs to 17 residues. The CDR3 reads CASSLGTGGRGSTEAFF. The CDR3 bases are TGTGCCAGCAGCTTGGGGACAGGGGGCAGAGGGAGCACTGAAGCTTTCTTT.

V and J are TRBV28 and TRBJ2-1, with 9 positions matching TRBD2. The germline V gene has CDR1 MDHEN and CDR2 SYDVKM. CDR3 length equals 14 residues. The J segment lost 8 bases and the V segment lost 7 bases, leaving 9 bases of the junction unmatched. The CDR3 DNA reads as TGTGCCAGCACAAATAGCGGGAGTAGGGATGAGCAGTTCTTC. Amino acids: CASTNSGSRDEQFF.

The chain has TRBV5-5 and TRBJ1-1, with D uncertain. The CDR3 sequence is 13 residues long. Per the germline V gene, CDR1 is SGHKS and CDR2 is YYEKEE (reference sequence). V lost 0 bases and J lost 9, with 12 bases in between. The CDR3 loop is CASSLVPPVKAFF. DNA for the CDR3: TGTGCCAGCAGCTTGGTACCGCCGGTGAAAGCTTTCTTT.

The rearrangement uses TRBV6-1 and TRBJ1-2; the D gene is possibly TRBD1 (5 bases). This CDR3 region has 16 residues. Germline V gene lookup returns CDR1 MNHNS and CDR2 SASEGT. With 4 bases removed from V and 4 bases from J, the gap between germline ends came to 19 bases. The CDR3: CASSGAGAAHGYGYTF. CDR3 nucleotides: TGTGCCAGCAGTGGGGCTGGGGCAGCCCACGGCTATGGCTACACCTTC.

The gene calls are TRBV28 and TRBJ1-4, with D tentatively TRBD1 (5 bases). The CDR3 consists of 15 residues. Germline CDR1 and CDR2: MDHEN and SYDVKM. Trimming cost V 5 bases and J 2 bases, with 12 bases left between them. CDR3: CASSAHRTTNEKLFF. The CDR3, as DNA: TGTGCCAGCAGTGCCCACAGGACGACTAATGAAAAACTGTTTTTT.

Many counts were recorded for this clone. This rearrangement joins TRBV6-4 to TRBJ2-2; tentative D call: TRBD1 (5 bases). The ends were cut back, 3 bases at V and 2 bases at J, with 7 bases in the middle. CDR3 size: 14 residues. CDR1 is MRHNA and CDR2 is SNTAGT in the germline V gene. This chain's CDR3 is CASSEQENTGELFF. In nucleotides, the CDR3 is TGTGCCAGCAGTGAACAGGAAAACACCGGGGAGCTGTTTTTT.

This clone was seen a single time. The chain joins TRBV5-5 to TRBJ2-2, with 7 bases that match TRBD1. CDR3 length: 15 amino acids. Looked up from germline, CDR1 is SGHKS and CDR2 is YYEKEE (reference sequence). V was clipped by 3 bases and J by 1 base; unmatched bases: 3. The CDR3: CASSSGTVNTGELFF. DNA for the CDR3: TGTGCCAGCAGCTCAGGGACAGTGAACACCGGGGAGCTGTTTTTT.

This chain joins TRBV9 and TRBJ2-5, with 8 bases matching TRBD2. The junction had 10 bases not matched to a gene; V was cut back by 4 bases and J by 5 bases. Germline CDR1 reads SGDLS; CDR2 reads YYNGEE. The length of the CDR3 is 15 residues. CDR3 region: CASSTRSGSRETQYF. CDR3 nucleotides: TGTGCCAGCAGCACCCGCAGCGGGAGCCGTGAGACCCAGTACTTC.

This rearrangement joins TRBV5-1 to TRBJ2-2; TRBD1 aligns across 9 bases. CDR3 length: 15 residues. Trimming at V came to 4 bases and at J to 4 bases, leaving 5 bases not matched to a gene. Germline CDR1 is SGHRS and CDR2 is YFSETQ. DNA of the CDR3: TGCGCCAGCAGCGGCGGGACAGGGACCACCGGGGAGCTGTTTTTT. Protein: CASSGGTGTTGELFF.

This clone was found a few times. The chain joins TRBV5-4 to TRBJ2-2; no reliable D call. The V end lost 0 bases, the J end lost 5 bases, and 11 bases lay between the germline ends. Germline CDR1 reads SGHNT; CDR2 reads YYREEE (reference sequence). The CDR3 covers 15 residues. Written as DNA, the CDR3 is TGTGCCAGCAGCTTGGCCGCGGTCCAGACCGGGGAGCTGTTTTTT. Its translation: CASSLAAVQTGELFF. Based on the CDR3 plus reference TRBV5-4 and TRBJ2-2, the full variable domain is ETGVTQSPTHLIKTRGQQVTLRCSSQSGHNTVSWYQQALGQGPQFIFQYYREEENGRGNFPPRFSGLQFPNYSSELNVNALELDDSALYLCASSLAAVQTGELFFGEGSRLTVL.

The J gene is TRBJ1-2, the V gene TRBV19; 8 bases fit TRBD1. The V gene's germline CDR1 is LNHDA and CDR2 SQIVND (reference sequence). CDR3 size: 16 residues. Trimming at V came to 2 bases and at J to 0 bases, leaving 5 bases not matched to a gene. The CDR3 nucleotides read TGTGCCAGTAGTATAAGCCGACAGGGGACTAACTATGGCTACACCTTC. Its translation is CASSISRQGTNYGYTF.

The chain recombines TRBV28 with TRBJ2-5; possibly TRBD2 for D (6 bases). The CDR3 is made up of 14 amino acids. V dropped 5 bases and J dropped 6 bases, with 16 bases sitting between them. CDR1 and CDR2 (germline): MDHEN, SYDVKM. The CDR3, as DNA: TGTGCCAGCAGTCTTAGCGGAGGAGGGAAGACCCAGTACTTC. Amino acids: CASSLSGGGKTQYF.

The chain links TRBV6-1 to TRBJ1-5; D perhaps matches TRBD1 (5 bases). V lost 2 bases to trimming and J lost 0 bases, with 8 bases between them. Germline CDR1 MNHNS, CDR2 SASEGT. This CDR3 is 15 amino acids long. CDR3 sequence (DNA): TGTGCCAGCAGTGAATCAGGGTATAGCAATCAGCCCCAGCATTTT. This translates into CASSESGYSNQPQHF.

The chain is built from TRBV28 and TRBJ1-4; 11 bases are a match to TRBD1. The V gene end was trimmed by 5 bases and the J gene end by 2 bases; junction bases not matched to a gene: 4. Germline loops: CDR1 MDHEN, CDR2 SYDVKM. CDR3 size: 16 residues. The CDR3 is CASSAGQGVTNEKLFF. Written as DNA, the CDR3 is TGTGCCAGCAGTGCGGGACAGGGGGTGACTAATGAAAAACTGTTTTTT.

This sequence joins TRBV7-9 and TRBJ2-1, with a tentative D call TRBD2 (5 bases). With 6 bases removed from V and 4 bases from J, the gap between germline ends came to 16 bases. CDR1 and CDR2 from the germline V gene are SEHNR and FQNEAQ (reference sequence). CDR3 length: 15 residues. CDR3 sequence (DNA): TGTGCCAGCAGTCCGTCTAGCACTAGTTACAATGAGCAGTTCTTC. As protein: CASSPSSTSYNEQFF.

The V call is TRBV27, the J call TRBJ2-2; the match to TRBD2 covers 10 bases. Germline V gene data show CDR1 as MNHEY and CDR2 as SMNVEV (reference sequence). V lost 9 bases and J lost 3; bases outside the gene matches: 1. The CDR3 length is 13 residues. CDR3 residues: CASGLADTGELFF. CDR3 nucleotide sequence: TGTGCCAGTGGACTAGCGGACACCGGGGAGCTGTTTTTT.

V and J are TRBV18 and TRBJ2-1; TRBD2 matches at 9 bases. This CDR3 spans 15 amino acids. Trimming removed 3 bases from V and 9 bases from J; junction bases left unmatched: 9. CDR1 and CDR2 from the germline V gene are KGHSH and LQKENI. The CDR3 sequence: CASSPSASGVGEQFF. CDR3 nucleotides: TGTGCCAGCTCACCGTCGGCTAGCGGGGTAGGTGAGCAGTTCTTC.

This clone was detected a few times. V usage is TRBV2 and J usage is TRBJ2-7; 11 positions agree with TRBD1. CDR3 length: 16 residues. From germline, CDR1 is SNHLY and CDR2 FYNNEI. Trimming removed 5 bases from V and 6 bases from J; junction bases left unmatched: 12. The CDR3 DNA is TGTGCCAGCAGTAAACAGGAACCGGGACAGGGGGGCGAGCAGTACTTC. It specifies CASSKQEPGQGGEQYF.

V usage is TRBV14 and J usage is TRBJ2-7; D not resolved. The germline CDR1 and CDR2 sequences are SGHDN and FVKESK. This CDR3 comprises 10 residues. V gave up 4 bases and J gave up 6 bases, with 4 bases separating them. The CDR3 DNA sequence: TGTGCCAGCAGCCTCCTCGAGCAGTACTTC. It specifies CASSLLEQYF.

This chain connects TRBV15 to TRBJ2-1, with D tentatively TRBD2 (5 bases). This CDR3 is built from 16 residues. Trimming removed 5 bases from V and 6 bases from J, with 20 bases in between. Germline values: CDR1 LNHNV, CDR2 YYDKDF (reference sequence). CDR3: CATSRRGAVGGNEQFF. Written as DNA, the CDR3 is TGTGCCACCAGCCGAAGAGGAGCGGTTGGTGGCAATGAGCAGTTCTTC.

The J gene is TRBJ2-3, the V gene TRBV9; 10 nucleotides match TRBD2. CDR3 size: 18 residues. V was pared by 4 bases and J by 0 bases, with 11 bases of the junction left unmatched. Per the germline V gene, CDR1 is SGDLS and CDR2 is YYNGEE. The chain's CDR3 is CASSPDGTSASSTDTQYF. CDR3 nucleotide sequence: TGTGCCAGCAGCCCCGACGGGACTAGCGCTTCTAGCACAGATACGCAGTATTTT.

The rearrangement links TRBV5-1 to TRBJ2-5, with 9 bases fitting TRBD1. CDR1 SGHRS and CDR2 YFSETQ come from the germline V gene. The CDR3 has 15 amino acids. With 5 bases clipped from V and 4 bases from J, the junction kept 9 bases outside the gene matches. In DNA form, the CDR3 reads TGCGCCAGCAGTACCGGGACAGGGAAAGGAGAGACCCAGTACTTC. Translation gives CASSTGTGKGETQYF.

The chain joins TRBV5-4 to TRBJ2-5, with 12 positions matching TRBD2. CDR1 is SGHNT, CDR2 YYREEE, per germline (reference sequence). With V trimmed by 1 base and J by 5 bases, 3 bases remained unmatched. The CDR3 consists of 15 residues. DNA of the CDR3: TGTGCCAGCAGCTTGTGGCTAGCGGGAGGGGAGACCCAGTACTTC. Translating gives CASSLWLAGGETQYF.

The chain carries TRBV29-1 and TRBJ2-5; the D gene is possibly TRBD1 (5 bases). V dropped 4 bases and J dropped 1 base, with 7 bases sitting between them. CDR1 and CDR2 (germline): SQVTM, ANQGSEA. This CDR3 comprises 12 residues. The CDR3 protein is CSVGQGQETQYF. The DNA for the CDR3 is TGCAGCGTTGGGCAGGGCCAAGAGACCCAGTACTTC.

The rearrangement links TRBV7-6 to TRBJ2-5, with D perhaps TRBD1 (5 bases). CDR1 and CDR2 (germline): SGHVS, FNYEAQ. This CDR3 region has 11 residues. Deletions cut 8 bases from V and 5 bases from J, with 9 bases between. The CDR3 DNA sequence: TGTGCCAGCCGGAACAGGGAGACCCAGTACTTC. Protein product: CASRNRETQYF.

The gene calls are TRBV7-9 and TRBJ1-2; TRBD1 is a possible D gene (6 bases). Trimming took 0 bases from V and 7 from J, leaving 12 bases between them. This CDR3 has 14 residues. Germline loops: CDR1 SEHNR, CDR2 FQNEAQ (reference sequence). The CDR3 protein is CASSLARGGGGYTF. The CDR3 nucleotides read TGTGCCAGCAGCTTAGCGCGCGGGGGCGGTGGCTACACCTTC.